Shown below are 17 T cell receptor beta chains from a single sample sequenced in a study of blood T cell repertoires in COVID-19. TCRdb's copy holds only in-frame clones and misses some; the assay was immunoSEQ multiplex PCR. The sample includes about 210,000 clones, around 87% of them seen just once. Source material: peripheral blood. All receptors come from a man in his 60s with acute or convalescent COVID-19.

V and J are TRBV11-2 and TRBJ1-2, with 9 bases that match TRBD1. The germline CDR1 and CDR2 sequences are SGHAT and FQNNGV. This CDR3 region has 18 residues. V lost 1 base to trimming and J lost 6 bases; unmatched junction nucleotides: 15. The CDR3, as DNA: TGTGCCAGCAGCTTAGTGTCCCCGACAGGGGGAGGCTACGATGGCTACACCTTC. Translation gives CASSLVSPTGGGYDGYTF.

The V and J genes are TRBV24-1 and TRBJ2-3, with D tentatively TRBD1 (5 bases). Trimming removed 4 bases from V and 4 bases from J, with 14 bases in between. Germline values: CDR1 KGHDR, CDR2 SFDVKD. The CDR3 loop spans 15 amino acids. The CDR3 loop is CATSERGSSPDTQYF. Written as DNA, the CDR3 is TGTGCCACCAGTGAAAGGGGTTCCTCCCCAGATACGCAGTATTTT.

The chain has TRBV7-2 and TRBJ2-3, with 8 positions matching TRBD2. This CDR3 is built from 14 residues. The V gene end was trimmed by 4 bases and the J gene end by 3 bases; junction bases not matched to a gene: 3. Per the germline V gene, CDR1 is SGHTA and CDR2 is FQGNSA. CDR3 DNA: TGTGCCAGCAGCTCGTCTAGCGGGACAGATACGCAGTATTTT. It specifies CASSSSSGTDTQYF.

The rearrangement uses TRBV7-9 and TRBJ1-1; 9 bases map to TRBD1. The CDR3 extends over 13 amino acids. V was clipped by 4 bases and J by 6 bases; unmatched bases: 3. In germline, CDR1 is SEHNR, CDR2 FQNEAQ (reference sequence). The DNA for the CDR3 is TGTGCCAGCAGCTCTAGACAGGGGGCTGAAGCTTTCTTT. Translation: CASSSRQGAEAFF.

V gene TRBV5-7 combines with J gene TRBJ2-4; D not certain. TRBV5-7 is filed as an ORF, its function uncertain. CDR3 length: 16 residues. V gave up 8 bases and J gave up 0 bases, with 18 bases separating them. The DNA for the CDR3 is TGTGCCAGTCCCGAACTTAGAGATATAGCCAAAAACATTCAGTACTTC. Residues: CASPELRDIAKNIQYF.

The gene calls are TRBV9 and TRBJ2-1; 11 nucleotides line up with TRBD2. After removal of 3 bases from V and 3 bases from J, the junction contained 8 bases not matched to a gene. Germline V lookup: CDR1 SGDLS, CDR2 YYNGEE. The CDR3 contains 17 residues. CDR3 sequence: CASSEPTSGVDYNEQFF. In DNA, the CDR3 is TGTGCCAGCAGCGAACCGACTAGCGGGGTAGACTACAATGAGCAGTTCTTC. Variable domain in full (rest from reference TRBV9 and TRBJ2-1): DSGVTQTPKHLITATGQRVTLRCSPRSGDLSVYWYQQSLDQGLQFLIQYYNGEERAKGNILERFSAQQFPDLHSELNLSSLELGDSALYFCASSEPTSGVDYNEQFFGPGTRLTVL.

The chain uses TRBV29-1 and TRBJ2-5; TRBD2 aligns across 8 bases. V gave up 0 bases and J gave up 2 bases; unmatched junction bases: 8. Per germline, CDR1 SQVTM and CDR2 ANQGSEA. The CDR3 sequence is 16 residues long. In DNA form, the CDR3 reads TGCAGCGTTGAAGACCCAGCCCGGGGGGGACAAGAGACCCAGTACTTC. Translation: CSVEDPARGGQETQYF.

The chain combines TRBV27 with TRBJ2-5; 10 bases match TRBD2. The CDR3 extends over 15 amino acids. The V segment lost 5 bases and the J segment 2 bases; nucleotides outside the gene matches: 5. Germline V lookup: CDR1 MNHEY, CDR2 SMNVEV (reference sequence). CDR3 protein: CASSPGLAVQETQYF. The CDR3, as DNA: TGTGCCAGCAGTCCCGGACTAGCGGTGCAAGAGACCCAGTACTTC.

The chain is built from TRBV25-1 and TRBJ2-5, with a tentative D call TRBD2 (6 bases). Trimming cost V 4 bases and J 9 bases, with 21 bases left between them. CDR3 size: 15 residues. The V gene's germline CDR1 is MGHDK and CDR2 SYGVNS. The CDR3 sequence is CASSARLGAGGSQYF. CDR3 DNA sequence: TGTGCCAGCAGTGCACGGTTAGGGGCAGGAGGGTCCCAGTACTTC.

This rearrangement joins TRBV30 to TRBJ2-5; TRBD2 agrees at 12 bases. After removal of 4 bases from V and 5 bases from J, the junction contained 11 bases not matched to a gene. The germline CDR1 and CDR2 sequences are GTSNPN and SVGIG (reference sequence). The CDR3 is 16 amino acids. The CDR3 nucleotides read TGTGCCTGGACCTCTGGACTAGCGGGGCGAGGTGAGACCCAGTACTTC. Translation: CAWTSGLAGRGETQYF.

This chain joins TRBV9 and TRBJ1-2, with 8 nucleotides matching TRBD1. The CDR3 contains 15 residues. Losses at the gene ends were 6 bases for V and 6 bases for J; bases not matched to a gene: 13. Germline-derived CDR1 and CDR2 are SGDLS and YYNGEE. The DNA for the CDR3 is TGTGCCAGCACCGAACTAACGACAGGGGAGGATGGCTACACCTTC. It is translated as CASTELTTGEDGYTF.

This clone was counted once. CDR3 loop: CASSTGQGVNQPQHF. Here the CDR3 DNA reads TGTGCCAGCTCAACCGGGCAGGGGGTGAATCAGCCCCAGCATTTT. The rearrangement links TRBV18 to TRBJ1-5, with TRBD1 identical over 7 bases. The germline V gene encodes CDR1 KGHSH and CDR2 LQKENI. The V gene end was trimmed by 5 bases and the J gene end by 4 bases; junction bases not matched to a gene: 8. CDR3 size: 15 residues.

The CDR3 spells CASTEQGAWEKLFF. In nucleotides, the CDR3 is TGTGCCAGCACCGAACAGGGGGCGTGGGAAAAACTGTTTTTT. The rearrangement links TRBV6-5 to TRBJ1-4; 9 bases match TRBD1. This CDR3 comprises 14 residues. The V segment lost 7 bases and the J segment 8 bases; nucleotides outside the gene matches: 8. Looked up from germline, CDR1 is MNHEY and CDR2 is SVGAGI.

The CDR3 protein is CASSTFPGSVSEKLFF. CDR3 nucleotides: TGTGCCAGCAGCACATTTCCAGGGTCGGTATCAGAAAAACTGTTTTTT. This chain links TRBV7-2 with TRBJ1-4; weak D call: TRBD1 (5 bases). Trimming pared 5 bases from V and 8 bases from J, leaving 21 bases between. The CDR3 is 16 residues long. CDR1 and CDR2 from the germline V gene are SGHTA and FQGNSA. Complete variable domain (other parts from reference TRBV7-2 and TRBJ1-4): GAGVSQSPSNKVTEKGKDVELRCDPISGHTALYWYRQSLGQGLEFLIYFQGNSAPDKSGLPSDRFSAERTGGSVSTLTIQRTQQEDSAVYLCASSTFPGSVSEKLFFGSGTQLSVL.

The chain couples TRBV28 to TRBJ1-5; TRBD1 is a possible D gene (6 bases). The CDR3 has 15 residues. Trimming took off 5 bases at V and 9 bases at J, with 20 bases between the two ends. Germline V gives CDR1 MDHEN, CDR2 SYDVKM. CDR3 in amino acids: CASSPQDSRIMPQHF. DNA for the CDR3: TGTGCCAGCAGTCCGCAGGACAGTCGTATTATGCCCCAGCATTTT.

The chain uses TRBV6-6 and TRBJ1-5; a weak D match, TRBD1 (5 bases). V was shortened by 6 bases and J by 0 bases, with 15 bases between the two germline ends. This CDR3 contains 16 residues. CDR1 and CDR2 (germline): MNHNY, SVGAGI (reference sequence). CDR3 sequence reads: CASSPARDPSNQPQHF. CDR3 nucleotide sequence: TGTGCCAGCAGCCCCGCCAGGGATCCTAGCAATCAGCCCCAGCATTTT.

The J gene is TRBJ2-3, the V gene TRBV5-1, with TRBD2 identical over 10 bases. Germline V lookup: CDR1 SGHRS, CDR2 YFSETQ. V lost 4 bases and J lost 6; bases outside the gene matches: 8. The CDR3 has 15 residues. The CDR3 is CASSPSGGAGDTQYF. In DNA form, the CDR3 reads TGCGCCAGCAGCCCGAGCGGGGGGGCCGGGGATACGCAGTATTTT.